One and the same sample provided the 23 T cell receptor beta chains below, sequenced in a study of blood T cell repertoires in COVID-19. Using immunoSEQ multiplex PCR, the repertoire was profiled, and TCRdb retains in-frame clones only, with some absent. The sample gives 250,000 to 350,000 clones, roughly 88% of which show up once; about 0.9% is in the top ten. Sample: peripheral blood. All receptors come from a human donor with COVID-19, enrolled during active disease. The donor label of this sample is uncertain.

In this sample, this clone turned up once. The germline gene is not matched at one end of the junction; a read error may be the cause. The chain is built from TRBV30 and TRBJ1-3; D might be TRBD1 (5 bases). This CDR3 region has 14 residues. CDR1 and CDR2 from the germline V gene are GTSNPN and SVGIG (reference sequence). CDR3 bases: TGTGCCTGGAGTGCCCCGACAGCTGGTAACACCATATATTTT. It encodes CAWSAPTAGNTIYF.

This rearrangement joins TRBV7-8 to TRBJ1-3, with 7 bases lining up with TRBD1. This CDR3 has 16 amino acids. The germline V gene encodes CDR1 SGHVS and CDR2 FQNEAQ. Trimming at V came to 4 bases and at J to 4 bases, leaving 10 bases not matched to a gene. The CDR3, as DNA: TGTGCCAGCAGCTCCCCAGGGGGATTGACGGGAAACACCATATATTTT. The encoded protein is CASSSPGGLTGNTIYF.

This chain uses TRBV12-3 or TRBV12-4 with TRBJ1-1; no clear D gene. CDR3 size: 13 residues. V lost 7 bases and J 2 bases, leaving 11 bases between the germline ends. CDR3 nucleotides: TGTGCCAGCACCCGGGGTATAAACACTGAAGCTTTCTTT. Its translation: CASTRGINTEAFF.

The rearrangement joins TRBV7-2 to TRBJ1-1, with 7 bases aligning to TRBD1. J was trimmed by 4 bases and V by 5 bases; bases with no gene match: 4. The CDR3 has 13 amino acids. Germline lookup yields CDR1 SGHTA and CDR2 FQGNSA. The CDR3 is CASSPWDSTEAFF. CDR3 coding DNA: TGTGCCAGCAGCCCCTGGGACAGCACTGAAGCTTTCTTT.

As regards this clone: The identical CDR3 is also encoded by other nucleotide sequences in the sample. CDR3 amino acids: CASSPREGTGENEQFF. The CDR3 region has the DNA TGTGCCAGTAGCCCCCGCGAAGGTACGGGGGAAAATGAGCAGTTCTTC. The rearrangement uses TRBV7-9 and TRBJ2-1; perhaps TRBD2 as D (6 bases). The CDR3 consists of 16 residues. CDR1 is SEHNR and CDR2 is FQNEAQ in the germline V gene (reference sequence). V was trimmed by 9 bases and J by 7 bases, leaving 25 bases between them.

The gene calls are TRBV5-1 and TRBJ1-1; possible D gene TRBD1, 6 bases. CDR3 length equals 13 residues. Trimming removed 2 bases at V and 4 bases at J, with 9 bases between. Germline V gives CDR1 SGHRS, CDR2 YFSETQ. CDR3: CASSFQGITEAFF. The CDR3 bases are TGCGCCAGCAGCTTTCAGGGGATCACTGAAGCTTTCTTT. Based on the CDR3 plus reference TRBV5-1 and TRBJ1-1, the full variable domain is KAGVTQTPRYLIKTRGQQVTLSCSPISGHRSVSWYQQTPGQGLQFLFEYFSETQRNKGNFPGRFSGRQFSNSRSEMNVSTLELGDSALYLCASSFQGITEAFFGQGTRLTVV.

The chain has TRBV5-4 and TRBJ1-2; TRBD1 matches 9 bases. This CDR3 spans 14 amino acids. The V segment lost 4 bases and the J segment 2 bases; nucleotides outside the gene matches: 3. Per the germline V gene, CDR1 is SGHNT and CDR2 is YYREEE (reference sequence). The CDR3 protein is CASSQGQGNYGYTF. In DNA, the CDR3 is TGTGCCAGCAGCCAGGGACAGGGAAACTATGGCTACACCTTC.

The chain has TRBV28 and TRBJ1-1; 7 bases match TRBD1. Germline V lookup: CDR1 MDHEN, CDR2 SYDVKM. Unmatched junction bases numbered 5, after V lost 6 bases and J lost 4 bases. CDR3 length: 13 residues. DNA for the CDR3: TGTGCCAGCAGCCCGACAGGGACCACTGAAGCTTTCTTT. Translated, it gives CASSPTGTTEAFF. Full variable domain (remainder filled in from reference TRBV28 and TRBJ1-1): DVKVTQSSRYLVKRTGEKVFLECVQDMDHENMFWYRQDPGLGLRLIYFSYDVKMKEKGDIPEGYSVSREKKERFSLILESASTNQTSMYLCASSPTGTTEAFFGQGTRLTVV.

The chain couples TRBV6-5 to TRBJ2-3; 11 nucleotides line up with TRBD1. The CDR3 loop spans 14 amino acids. Germline V gene lookup returns CDR1 MNHEY and CDR2 SVGAGI. J lost 10 bases, V lost 7 bases, and 10 bases had no gene match. DNA of the CDR3: TGTGCCAGCACCCCGGACAGGGGGCTAGGTGCGCAGTATTTT. Translated, it gives CASTPDRGLGAQYF.

DNA for the CDR3: TGTGCCAGCTCACTCCGACAGGGACGTCAAGGGAACACTGAAGCTTTCTTT. Residues: CASSLRQGRQGNTEAFF. The V and J genes are TRBV18 and TRBJ1-1; 7 bases align to TRBD1. Germline V gene sequence: CDR1 KGHSH, CDR2 LQKENI. The CDR3 extends over 17 amino acids. J gave up 1 base and V 4 bases, and 12 bases lay outside the gene matches.

The chain carries TRBV28 and TRBJ1-2; 7 bases agree with TRBD1. The V gene end was trimmed by 5 bases and the J gene end by 0 bases; junction bases not matched to a gene: 9. The CDR3 extends over 16 amino acids. Germline V gives CDR1 MDHEN, CDR2 SYDVKM. The CDR3: CASSPTTGDANYGYTF. In DNA, the CDR3 is TGTGCCAGCAGTCCGACCACAGGGGACGCTAACTATGGCTACACCTTC.

This clone was seen once. This rearrangement joins TRBV9 to TRBJ2-2; 8 bases fit TRBD2. The CDR3 has 17 residues. CDR1 and CDR2 (germline): SGDLS, YYNGEE. V shed 2 bases and J 6 bases; nucleotides not matched to a gene: 12. Here the CDR3 reads CASSVPQGAGGAGELFF. The CDR3 nucleotides are TGTGCCAGCAGCGTCCCCCAAGGTGCGGGAGGCGCCGGGGAGCTGTTTTTT.

The CDR3 loop is CASSLAGTRGETQYF. The CDR3 region has the DNA TGTGCCAGCAGTTTAGCCGGGACTAGAGGAGAGACCCAGTACTTC. This rearrangement joins TRBV27 to TRBJ2-5; 8 bases are a match to TRBD2. Looked up from germline, CDR1 is MNHEY and CDR2 is SMNVEV (reference sequence). This CDR3 has 15 residues. Losses at the gene ends were 2 bases for V and 4 bases for J; bases not matched to a gene: 6.

The CDR3 loop is CATSREGDGNTEAFF. The CDR3 DNA follows: TGTGCCACCAGCAGAGAAGGAGACGGGAACACTGAAGCTTTCTTT. This chain joins TRBV15 and TRBJ1-1; D is uncertain. The germline V gene encodes CDR1 LNHNV and CDR2 YYDKDF (reference sequence). The CDR3 extends over 15 amino acids. Trimming cost V 0 bases and J 1 base, with 9 bases left between them. The whole variable domain, remainder taken from reference TRBV15 and TRBJ1-1, is DAMVIQNPRYQVTQFGKPVTLSCSQTLNHNVMYWYQQKSSQAPKLLFHYYDKDFNNEADTPDNFQSRRPNTSFCFLDIRSPGLGDTAMYLCATSREGDGNTEAFFGQGTRLTVV.

This rearrangement joins TRBV9 to TRBJ2-5; weak D call: TRBD2 (6 bases). Germline lookup yields CDR1 SGDLS and CDR2 YYNGEE. This CDR3 has 15 amino acids. Deletions cut 3 bases from V and 1 base from J, with 13 bases between. Written as DNA, the CDR3 is TGTGCCAGCAGCGGAGGGACTCTACTCCAAGAGACCCAGTACTTC. This codes for CASSGGTLLQETQYF.

The chain recombines TRBV5-1 with TRBJ2-1, with D unclear. Trimming took off 4 bases at V and 4 bases at J, with 12 bases between the two ends. This CDR3 contains 14 residues. Germline CDR1 reads SGHRS; CDR2 reads YFSETQ. The CDR3 nucleotides are TGCGCCAGCAGCCTCCCCAATGCGTACAATGAGCAGTTCTTC. Translated, it gives CASSLPNAYNEQFF.

This clone was found once. J is TRBJ1-5 and V is TRBV19; 7 positions agree with TRBD1. The CDR3 runs 14 residues. After removal of 3 bases from V and 5 bases from J, the junction contained 4 bases not matched to a gene. Per the germline V gene, CDR1 is LNHDA and CDR2 is SQIVND (reference sequence). CDR3 in amino acids: CASSIVQGDQPQHF. The CDR3 DNA sequence: TGTGCCAGTAGTATTGTCCAGGGGGATCAGCCCCAGCATTTT.

The table lists this clone with a few counts. The genes are TRBV4-1 and TRBJ1-2; TRBD1 aligns across 7 bases. There are 18 residues in the CDR3. V shed 0 bases and J 1 base; nucleotides not matched to a gene: 11. Per the germline V gene, CDR1 is MGHRA and CDR2 is YSYEKL. This CDR3 reads CASSQDRGLEGRNYGYTF. Written as DNA, the CDR3 is TGCGCCAGCAGCCAAGATAGGGGGCTGGAGGGCCGTAACTATGGCTACACCTTC.

The count of this clone is one. The chain employs TRBV9 and TRBJ1-1, with 8 bases fitting TRBD1. V dropped 2 bases and J dropped 10; count of bases not matched to a gene: 7. The CDR3 loop spans 13 amino acids. CDR1 and CDR2 (germline): SGDLS, YYNGEE. The DNA of the CDR3 is TGTGCCAGCAGCGTTTCGGACAGGGAAGGAGCTTTCTTT. Its translation is CASSVSDREGAFF.

This clone turned up a few times. The chain is built from TRBV5-1 and TRBJ1-4, with a possible D match to TRBD1 (5 bases). Trimming removed 4 bases at V and 7 bases at J, with 14 bases between. This CDR3 contains 14 residues. Germline CDR1 SGHRS, CDR2 YFSETQ. The CDR3 sequence is CASSPQGGGEKLFF. The CDR3 DNA is TGCGCCAGCAGCCCGCAGGGCGGTGGTGAAAAACTGTTTTTT.

This clone was detected only once. V gene TRBV5-1 combines with J gene TRBJ2-7; D remains ambiguous. Trimming stripped 0 bases from V and 6 bases from J, with 10 bases between. CDR1 is SGHRS and CDR2 is YFSETQ in the germline V gene. This CDR3 spans 13 amino acids. DNA of the CDR3: TGCGCCAGCAGCTTGGTTGTGGGCAGCGAGCAGTACTTC. Translation gives CASSLVVGSEQYF.

This clone appeared a few times. The gene calls are TRBV27 and TRBJ2-1; 11 positions match TRBD2. V dropped 7 bases and J dropped 2; count of bases not matched to a gene: 4. CDR1 is MNHEY and CDR2 is SMNVEV in the germline V gene (reference sequence). CDR3 length: 15 amino acids. Here the CDR3 reads CASTRLAGTYNEQFF. CDR3 in DNA: TGTGCCAGCACCCGACTAGCGGGGACCTACAATGAGCAGTTCTTC.

This clone was observed a handful of times. The J gene is TRBJ1-2, the V gene TRBV11-3; 8 bases map to TRBD1. With 5 bases clipped from V and 7 bases from J, the junction kept 6 bases outside the gene matches. CDR3 length: 13 amino acids. Germline CDR1 and CDR2: SGHNT and YENEEA. The CDR3 here is CASSPGQGGGYTF. Here the CDR3 DNA reads TGTGCCAGCAGCCCCGGACAGGGAGGTGGCTACACCTTC.